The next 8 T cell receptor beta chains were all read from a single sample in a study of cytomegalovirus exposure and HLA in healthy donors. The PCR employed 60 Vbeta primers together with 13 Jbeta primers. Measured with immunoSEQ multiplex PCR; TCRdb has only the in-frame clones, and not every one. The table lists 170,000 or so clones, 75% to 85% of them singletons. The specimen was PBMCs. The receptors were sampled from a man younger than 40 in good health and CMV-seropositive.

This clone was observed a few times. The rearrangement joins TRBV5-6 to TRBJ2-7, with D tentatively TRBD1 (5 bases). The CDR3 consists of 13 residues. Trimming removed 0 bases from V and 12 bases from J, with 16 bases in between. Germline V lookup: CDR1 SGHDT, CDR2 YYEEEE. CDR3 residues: CASSLAMKGPWYF. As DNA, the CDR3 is TGTGCCAGCAGCTTGGCCATGAAGGGGCCATGGTACTTC.

The CDR3 bases are TGCAGCGTTGCTGTCGGACAGGGGGGCACTGAAGCTTTCTTT. Protein sequence: CSVAVGQGGTEAFF. The chain carries TRBV29-1 and TRBJ1-1; 10 nucleotides line up with TRBD1. Germline V lookup: CDR1 SQVTM, CDR2 ANQGSEA. The V segment lost 4 bases and the J segment 4 bases; nucleotides outside the gene matches: 6. The CDR3 spans 14 residues.

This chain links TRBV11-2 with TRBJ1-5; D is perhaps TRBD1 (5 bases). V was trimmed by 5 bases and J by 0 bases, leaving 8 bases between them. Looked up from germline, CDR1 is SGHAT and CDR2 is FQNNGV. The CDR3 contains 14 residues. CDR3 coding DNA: TGTGCCAGCAGCCAGACAGTTAGCAATCAGCCCCAGCATTTT. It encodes CASSQTVSNQPQHF. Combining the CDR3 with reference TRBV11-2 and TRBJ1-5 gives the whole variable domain EAGVAQSPRYKIIEKRQSVAFWCNPISGHATLYWYQQILGQGPKLLIQFQNNGVVDDSQLPKDRFSAERLKGVDSTLKIQPAKLEDSAVYLCASSQTVSNQPQHFGDGTRLSIL.

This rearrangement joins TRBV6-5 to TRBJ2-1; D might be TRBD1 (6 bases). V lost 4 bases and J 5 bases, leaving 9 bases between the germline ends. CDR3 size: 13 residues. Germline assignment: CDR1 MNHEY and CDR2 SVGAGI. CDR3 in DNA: TGTGCCAGCAGTTCAGGGGAACACAATGAGCAGTTCTTC. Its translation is CASSSGEHNEQFF.

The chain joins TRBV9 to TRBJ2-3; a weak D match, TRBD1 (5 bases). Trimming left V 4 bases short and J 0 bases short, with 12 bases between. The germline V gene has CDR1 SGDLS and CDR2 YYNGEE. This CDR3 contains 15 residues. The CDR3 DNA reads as TGTGCCAGCAGCCCTTGGCAGGGTAGCACAGATACGCAGTATTTT. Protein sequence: CASSPWQGSTDTQYF.

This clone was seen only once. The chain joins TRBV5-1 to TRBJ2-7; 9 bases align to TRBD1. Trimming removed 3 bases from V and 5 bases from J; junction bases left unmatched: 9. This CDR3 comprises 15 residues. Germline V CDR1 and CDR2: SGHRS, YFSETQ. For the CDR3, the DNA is TGCGCCAGCAGCTCGGGACAGGGTGATTGGGACGAGCAGTACTTC. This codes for CASSSGQGDWDEQYF.

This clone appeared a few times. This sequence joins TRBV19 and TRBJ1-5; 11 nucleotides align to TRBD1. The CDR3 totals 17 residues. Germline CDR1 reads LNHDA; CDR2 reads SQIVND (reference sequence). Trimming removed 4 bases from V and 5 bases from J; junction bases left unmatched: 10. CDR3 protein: CASSTPRGQGADQPQHF. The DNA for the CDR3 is TGTGCCAGTAGTACCCCCCGAGGACAGGGGGCCGATCAGCCCCAGCATTTT.

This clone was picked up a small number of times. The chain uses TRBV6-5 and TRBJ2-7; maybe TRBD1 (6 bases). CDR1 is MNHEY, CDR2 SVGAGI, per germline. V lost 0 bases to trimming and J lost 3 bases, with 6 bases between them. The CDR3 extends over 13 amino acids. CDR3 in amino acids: CASSYSDSYEQYF. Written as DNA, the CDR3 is TGTGCCAGCAGTTACTCGGACAGCTACGAGCAGTACTTC.